These T cell receptor beta chains were read from a single sample in a study of blood T cell repertoires in COVID-19. Sequenced by immunoSEQ multiplex PCR; TCRdb stores in-frame clones only, minus some. The profile shows roughly 340,000 clones, around nine tenths of them singletons. Sequences were obtained from peripheral blood. These receptors were taken from a woman in her 70s with COVID-19, enrolled during active disease. The CDR3 runs from the conserved cysteine through the conserved F or W. D genes are given only for firm matches. Clone size is not always given. Where it is, it says once, few, many or a class for expanded clones.

d_call clone_size j_call v_call cdr3_nt cdr3_aa
TRBD2 - TRBJ2-2 TRBV27 TGTGCCAGCAGTGCCAGGACTAGCGGTGACACCGGGGAGCTGTTTTTT CASSARTSGDTGELFF
TRBD1 - TRBJ1-2 TRBV5-1 TGCGCCAGCAGCCACGGACCCGACAGGGGGGACTATGGCTACACCTTC CASSHGPDRGDYGYTF
- - TRBJ2-3 TRBV27 TGTGCCAGCAGTTTAAGGAGAGGCGATACGCAGTATTTT CASSLRRGDTQYF
TRBD1 - TRBJ1-1 TRBV19 TGTGCCAGTAGTATGAGGACAGGGGGCCTTGGAGCTTTCTTT CASSMRTGGLGAFF
TRBD2 - TRBJ2-7 TRBV2 TGTGCCAGCAAGGGACTAACCTACGAGCAGTACTTC CASKGLTYEQYF
- - TRBJ2-1 TRBV24-1 TGTGCCACCTCCCTTTCAGTTGTCAATGAGCAGTTCTTC CATSLSVVNEQFF
- - TRBJ1-6 TRBV19 TGTGCCAGTACCCTCGGACCAGGTGGAGGGTCACCCCTCCACTTT CASTLGPGGGSPLHF
TRBD2 - TRBJ2-3 TRBV27 TGTGCCAGCACCCGGGGGGGAGGGGGGACTAGCACAGATACGCAGTATTTT CASTRGGGGTSTDTQYF
- - TRBJ1-5 TRBV21-1 TGTGCCAGCAGCACCTACTGGGACAGGGGAAACGATAGCAATCAGCCCCAGCATTTT CASSTYWDRGNDSNQPQHF
TRBD2 - TRBJ2-7 TRBV5-4 TGTGCCAGCAGCTTAGGTGGCGGGGGTACATACGAGCAGTACTTC CASSLGGGGTYEQYF
TRBD2 - TRBJ2-5 TRBV5-6 TGTGCCAGCAGCTTGGTGCGGGGGGGTACGTACCAAGAGACCCAGTACTTC CASSLVRGGTYQETQYF
TRBD2 - TRBJ2-5 TRBV2 TGTGCCAGCAGTGAAGAGGCGGGGAGGGGAGAGACCCAGTACTTC CASSEEAGRGETQYF
- - TRBJ2-7 TRBV11-2 TGTGCCAGCAGCTTAGACACGACTCGTCCCTACGAGCAGTACTTC CASSLDTTRPYEQYF
- - TRBJ2-5 TRBV5-1 TGCGCCAGCAGCTTGGGGCTAGGTGAGACCCAGTACTTC CASSLGLGETQYF
- - TRBJ1-6 TRBV28 TGTGCCAGCAGTTGGGAGAGTTCACCCCTCCACTTT CASSWESSPLHF
TRBD1 once TRBJ1-2 TRBV7-2 TGTGCCAGCAGTGGACAGGACATACTTAACTATGGCTACACCTTC CASSGQDILNYGYTF
- - TRBJ1-1 TRBV2 TGTGCCAGCAGTGAGGGGGGTGTGAACACTGAAGCTTTCTTT CASSEGGVNTEAFF
TRBD1 - TRBJ1-3 TRBV7-9 TGTGCCAGCAGCCACCCCGGGACAGGGCCTGGAAACACCATATATTTT CASSHPGTGPGNTIYF
- - TRBJ2-1 TRBV6-2/TRBV6-3 TGTGCCAGCAGCACGGGGTGGGGGCCCGTCAACAATGAGCAGTTCTTC CASSTGWGPVNNEQFF
TRBD2 - TRBJ2-7 TRBV5-4 TGTGCCAGCAGCATAACACTAGCGGGGGCGTTGCAGTACTTC CASSITLAGALQYF
- - TRBJ2-7 TRBV27 TGTGCCAGCAGTTTATCGAGGATCCCCTACGAGCAGTACTTC CASSLSRIPYEQYF
TRBD1 - TRBJ2-1 TRBV25-1 TGTGCCAGCAGTGCAGACAGGGGGAACTACAATGAGCAGTTCTTC CASSADRGNYNEQFF
- - TRBJ1-3 TRBV21-1 TGTGCCAGCAGCACCGCCGGGGGACGGAGAGATGACTCTGGAAACACCATATATTTT CASSTAGGRRDDSGNTIYF
- - TRBJ2-7 TRBV19 TGTGCCAGTAGTATCGGGACACAGGGTACCTACGAGCAGTACTTC CASSIGTQGTYEQYF
- - TRBJ2-3 TRBV27 TGTGCCAGCAGTTCCTTAGGGGGGGCGTCGGCAGATACGCAGTATTTT CASSSLGGASADTQYF
- - TRBJ2-5 TRBV30 TGTGCCTGGAATGTTGGGGCGCGGGAGACCCAGTACTTC CAWNVGARETQYF
TRBD2 - TRBJ2-5 TRBV7-8 TGTGCCAGCAGCTTAGCGGTGGGGGGGTTACAAGAGACCCAGTACTTC CASSLAVGGLQETQYF
- once TRBJ1-2 TRBV5-5 TGTGCCAGCAGCTTACAGACAGTCTATGTAGGTGGCTACACCTTC CASSLQTVYVGGYTF
TRBD2 - TRBJ2-3 TRBV6-5 TGTGCCAGCAGTTACCAGCGGGGGGGCCAGACAGATACGCAGTATTTT CASSYQRGGQTDTQYF
TRBD1 once TRBJ1-1 TRBV6-6 TGTGCCAGCAGTTACTCGGACAGGGGCACTGAAGCTTTCTTT CASSYSDRGTEAFF
- - TRBJ1-1 TRBV5-1 TGCGCCAGCAGCTTTTCTTCAGGGAAGGACACTGAAGCTTTCTTT CASSFSSGKDTEAFF
- - TRBJ2-2 TRBV21-1 TGTGCCAGCACTGACGGACTAGTCTTTAGTGCCGGGGAGCTGTTTTTT CASTDGLVFSAGELFF
- - TRBJ1-2 TRBV21-1 TGTGCCAGCACCGCAAAGGGGACAGGGGCTTATGGCTACACCTTC CASTAKGTGAYGYTF
- - TRBJ2-3 TRBV2 TGTGCCAGCAGCGACGGACAGCCAAGCACAGATACGCAGTATTTT CASSDGQPSTDTQYF
TRBD1 - TRBJ1-4 TRBV11-2 TGTGCCAGCAGCCCGAGACAGGGTACTAATGAAAAACTGTTTTTT CASSPRQGTNEKLFF
- - TRBJ1-6 TRBV4-1 TGCGCCAGCAGCCTAGGGGCGTTCCCTAATTCACCCCTCCACTTT CASSLGAFPNSPLHF
- - TRBJ1-2 TRBV9 TGTGCCAGCAGCCCCAGGTCCGCAGGCGATAACTATGGCTACACCTTC CASSPRSAGDNYGYTF
TRBD1 - TRBJ1-1 TRBV29-1 TGCAGCGTTGAACGGGGACAGGACACTGAAGCTTTCTTT CSVERGQDTEAFF
- - TRBJ1-1 TRBV7-2 TGTGCCAGCAGCTTATTCGGAGGGCCGAACACTGAAGCTTTCTTT CASSLFGGPNTEAFF
- - TRBJ1-3 TRBV10-3 TGTGCCATCCGGGGAGAAGGAACTGGAAACACCATATATTTT CAIRGEGTGNTIYF
- - TRBJ2-1 TRBV5-4 TGTGCCAGCAGCTTGCACATCAATGAGCAGTTCTTC CASSLHINEQFF
- - TRBJ1-6 TRBV2 TGTGCCAGCAGTGGGGGGGTTTCACCCCTCCACTTT CASSGGVSPLHF